This T cell receptor beta chain is drawn from a study of T cells after yellow fever vaccination. Study context: Fractions with few cells were prepared using SMART-Seq v4 Ultra Low Input.

Whole-study results and caveats: Booster samples showed a return of most primary-vaccination clones (about 96% CD4, approximately 90% CD8).

V shed 4 bases and J 5 bases; nucleotides not matched to a gene: 4. The V gene's germline CDR1 is SGHRS and CDR2 YFSETQ. The CDR3 is 14 amino acids. From the 5' RACE reads, TCRdb called clonotypes with MiXCR, one entry per CDR3 protein. The data contain 300,000 to 400,000 distinct CDR3 sequences, roughly 8.7% of them singletons. This clonotype has a handful of counts. As yet, its antigen is unknown. Sequencing was performed on PBMCs, taken on the day of the first yellow fever vaccination. The sequence was collected from a man aged 18 to 30 who received the YFV17D yellow fever vaccine. V usage is TRBV5-1 and J usage is TRBJ1-1, with 11 bases matching TRBD1. Here the CDR3 reads CASSGTGGVTEAFF. The CDR3 DNA reads TGCGCCAGCAGCGGGACAGGGGGAGTGACTGAAGCTTTCTTT.